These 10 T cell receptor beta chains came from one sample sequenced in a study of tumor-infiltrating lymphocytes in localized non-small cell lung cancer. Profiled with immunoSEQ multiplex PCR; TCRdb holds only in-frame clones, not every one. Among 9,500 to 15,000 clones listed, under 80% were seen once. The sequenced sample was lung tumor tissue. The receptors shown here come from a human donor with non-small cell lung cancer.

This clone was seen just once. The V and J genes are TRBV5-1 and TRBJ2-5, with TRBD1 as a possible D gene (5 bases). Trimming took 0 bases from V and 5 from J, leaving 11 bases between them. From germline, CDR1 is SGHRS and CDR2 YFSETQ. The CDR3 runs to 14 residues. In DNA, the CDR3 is TGCGCCAGCAGCTTGGGGGGCCTTAGGGAGACCCAGTACTTC. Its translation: CASSLGGLRETQYF.

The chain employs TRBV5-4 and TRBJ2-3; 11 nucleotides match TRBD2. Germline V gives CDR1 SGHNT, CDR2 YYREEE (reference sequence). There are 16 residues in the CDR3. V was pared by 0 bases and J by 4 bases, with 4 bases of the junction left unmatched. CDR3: CASSLALAGGPDTQYF. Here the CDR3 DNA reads TGTGCCAGCAGCTTGGCCCTAGCGGGAGGTCCAGATACGCAGTATTTT.

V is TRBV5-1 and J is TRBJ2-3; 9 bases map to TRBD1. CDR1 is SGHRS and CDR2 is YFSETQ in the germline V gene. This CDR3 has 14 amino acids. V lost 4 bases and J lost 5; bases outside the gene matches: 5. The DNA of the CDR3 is TGCGCCAGCAGCCCCGGGACAGGGAAAGATACGCAGTATTTT. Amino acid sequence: CASSPGTGKDTQYF.

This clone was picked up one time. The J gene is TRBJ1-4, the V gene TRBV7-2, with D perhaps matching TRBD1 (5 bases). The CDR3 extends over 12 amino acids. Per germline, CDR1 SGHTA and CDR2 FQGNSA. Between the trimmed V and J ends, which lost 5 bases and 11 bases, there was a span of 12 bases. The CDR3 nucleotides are TGTGCCAGCAGCCCCTCAGGGATTAAACTGTTTTTT. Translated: CASSPSGIKLFF.

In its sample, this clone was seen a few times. The CDR3 reads CASSFTPQGGYTF. CDR3 nucleotides: TGTGCCAGCAGCTTTACCCCTCAGGGCGGCTACACCTTC. V and J are TRBV5-4 and TRBJ1-2; maybe TRBD1 (5 bases). The germline V gene encodes CDR1 SGHNT and CDR2 YYREEE (reference sequence). CDR3 length: 13 amino acids. V lost 2 bases and J lost 8, with 13 bases in between.

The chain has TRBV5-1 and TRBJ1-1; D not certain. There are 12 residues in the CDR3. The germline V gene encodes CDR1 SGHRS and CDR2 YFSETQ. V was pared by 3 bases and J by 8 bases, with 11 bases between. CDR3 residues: CASSWMGLEAFF. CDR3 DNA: TGCGCCAGCAGCTGGATGGGGTTAGAAGCTTTCTTT.

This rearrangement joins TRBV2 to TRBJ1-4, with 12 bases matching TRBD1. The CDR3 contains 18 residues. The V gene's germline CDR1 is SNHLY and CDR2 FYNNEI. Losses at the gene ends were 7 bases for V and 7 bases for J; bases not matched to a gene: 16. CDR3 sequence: CASTQQGQGALFGEKLFF. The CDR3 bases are TGTGCCAGCACCCAACAGGGACAGGGGGCTTTGTTCGGTGAAAAACTGTTTTTT.

The CDR3 region is CASSSTWTATYEQYF. In nucleotides, the CDR3 is TGTGCCAGCAGTTCCACCTGGACAGCCACCTACGAGCAGTACTTC. The genes are TRBV28 and TRBJ2-7, with D perhaps TRBD1 (6 bases). Germline V gene sequence: CDR1 MDHEN, CDR2 SYDVKM. V was trimmed by 4 bases and J by 2 bases, leaving 15 bases between them. The CDR3 has 15 amino acids.

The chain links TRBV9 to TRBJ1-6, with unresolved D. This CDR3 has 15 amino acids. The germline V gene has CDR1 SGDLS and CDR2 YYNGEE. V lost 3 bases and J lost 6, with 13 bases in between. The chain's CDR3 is CASSDGQDVNSPLHF. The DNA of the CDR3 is TGTGCCAGCAGCGACGGGCAGGATGTTAATTCACCCCTCCACTTT.

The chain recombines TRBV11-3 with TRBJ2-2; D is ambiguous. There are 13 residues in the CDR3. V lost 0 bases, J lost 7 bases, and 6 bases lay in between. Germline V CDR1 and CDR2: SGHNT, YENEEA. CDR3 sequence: CASSLDRHGELFF. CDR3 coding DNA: TGTGCCAGCAGCTTAGATCGCCACGGGGAGCTGTTTTTT. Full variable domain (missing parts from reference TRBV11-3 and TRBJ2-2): EAGVVQSPRYKIIEKKQPVAFWCNPISGHNTLYWYLQNLGQGPELLIRYENEEAVDDSQLPKDRFSAERLKGVDSTLKIQPAELGDSAVYLCASSLDRHGELFFGEGSRLTVL.